The rows below give T cell receptor beta chains drawn from one sample of a study of blood T cells in healthy people across ages. Using its own MiXCR run on the 5' RACE reads, TCRdb lists one record per CDR3 protein. The sample includes about 680,000 distinct CDR3 sequences, 45% to 50% of them seen just once. The sequenced sample was blood. The receptors were gathered from a woman aged 55-70 years in good health. The CDR3 runs from the conserved cysteine through the conserved F or W. Each record gives: V gene, D gene, J gene, clone size, CDR3 DNA, CDR3 protein. The D gene is left open where the match is weak. The size field is filled for only some rows; it gives once, few, many or a size class.

v_call: TRBV20-1; d_call: -; j_call: TRBJ2-1; clone_size: -; cdr3_nt: TGCAGTGCTAGGGGGAAATTGGGGGCAGACTACAATGAGCAGTTCTTC; cdr3_aa: CSARGKLGADYNEQFF
v_call: TRBV29-1; d_call: TRBD1; j_call: TRBJ1-1; clone_size: -; cdr3_nt: TGCAGCGTCCAGACCGGGACAGGGAGTTTGTCTGAAGCTTTCTTT; cdr3_aa: CSVQTGTGSLSEAFF
v_call: TRBV7-9; d_call: -; j_call: TRBJ1-1; clone_size: few; cdr3_nt: TGTGCCAGCAGCTTAGCAAGGGCCGGGAACACTGAAGCTTTCTTT; cdr3_aa: CASSLARAGNTEAFF
v_call: TRBV12-3/TRBV12-4; d_call: -; j_call: TRBJ2-7; clone_size: -; cdr3_nt: TGTGCCAGCAGTGTCACAGGTGCCTACGAGCAGTACTTC; cdr3_aa: CASSVTGAYEQYF
v_call: TRBV3-1; d_call: -; j_call: TRBJ1-1; clone_size: few; cdr3_nt: TGTGCCAGCAGCCATCTCGACAGTCCTACTTTCTTT; cdr3_aa: CASSHLDSPTFF
v_call: TRBV14; d_call: TRBD2; j_call: TRBJ2-7; clone_size: -; cdr3_nt: TGTGCCAGCAGGACTAGCGGGACCACCTACGAGCAGTACTTC; cdr3_aa: CASRTSGTTYEQYF
v_call: TRBV7-9; d_call: -; j_call: TRBJ2-2; clone_size: -; cdr3_nt: TGTGCCAGCAGCTTACTGGGGGCACGTGTCGGGGAGCTGTTTTTT; cdr3_aa: CASSLLGARVGELFF
v_call: TRBV10-3; d_call: -; j_call: TRBJ2-1; clone_size: once; cdr3_nt: TGTGCCATCAGTGATGCTGCGGGAAGGGCCTCCTACAATGGGCAGTTCTTC; cdr3_aa: CAISDAAGRASYNGQFF
v_call: TRBV29-1; d_call: -; j_call: TRBJ2-7; clone_size: few; cdr3_nt: TGCAGCGTTGAGCCGCAGAGCCCGGGGGAGCAGTACTTC; cdr3_aa: CSVEPQSPGEQYF
v_call: TRBV9; d_call: -; j_call: TRBJ2-2; clone_size: -; cdr3_nt: TGTGCCAGCAGCGTAGATGGGCTGGGCACCGGGGAGCTGTTTTTT; cdr3_aa: CASSVDGLGTGELFF
v_call: TRBV5-1; d_call: -; j_call: TRBJ2-3; clone_size: few; cdr3_nt: TGCGCCAGCAGCTTAACACTAGTGGGGACAGATACGCAGTATTTT; cdr3_aa: CASSLTLVGTDTQYF
v_call: TRBV7-2; d_call: TRBD2; j_call: TRBJ2-7; clone_size: few; cdr3_nt: TGTGCCAGCAGCTACCGACTAGCGGGAGTGGCTCCATACGAGCAGTACTTC; cdr3_aa: CASSYRLAGVAPYEQYF
v_call: TRBV28; d_call: -; j_call: TRBJ1-5; clone_size: -; cdr3_nt: TGTGCCAGCAGTTTATGGGCGGGTCAGCCCCAGCATTTT; cdr3_aa: CASSLWAGQPQHF
v_call: TRBV7-9; d_call: -; j_call: TRBJ1-2; clone_size: -; cdr3_nt: TGTGCCAGCAGCTTAGGAGTTAGGATCGGACAATTTGGCTACACCTTC; cdr3_aa: CASSLGVRIGQFGYTF
v_call: TRBV4-1; d_call: -; j_call: TRBJ2-1; clone_size: -; cdr3_nt: TGCGCCAGCAGCCAAGGTCCATTTAAAGGGGGGAATGAGCAGTTCTTC; cdr3_aa: CASSQGPFKGGNEQFF